These 21 T cell receptor beta chains were all obtained from the same sample, sequenced in a study of T cell changes during pregnancy in multiple sclerosis. Generated by immunoSEQ multiplex PCR, the TCRdb table keeps only in-frame clones and is missing some. The sample records 40,000 to 45,000 clones, roughly nine tenths being singletons. The sample was CD4+ T cells from peripheral blood mononuclear cells, taken in the first trimester of pregnancy. The receptor set was obtained from a female donor with multiple sclerosis, enrolled in a pregnancy study.

The chain is built from TRBV15 and TRBJ1-2, with D perhaps TRBD1 (6 bases). Trimming removed 0 bases from V and 4 bases from J, with 21 bases in between. The CDR3 spans 18 residues. Germline-derived CDR1 and CDR2 are LNHNV and YYDKDF (reference sequence). The CDR3 loop reads CATSRDISGGGASYGYTF. The CDR3 nucleotides read TGTGCCACCAGCAGAGATATCTCTGGTGGGGGGGCCAGCTATGGCTACACCTTC.

The chain employs TRBV29-1 and TRBJ1-2; tentatively, D is TRBD1 (6 bases). Germline V gene lookup returns CDR1 SQVTM and CDR2 ANQGSEA. This CDR3 region has 13 residues. Trimming removed 4 bases at V and 3 bases at J, with 12 bases between. This CDR3 reads CSVGQGTDYGYTF. In DNA, the CDR3 is TGCAGCGTTGGGCAGGGGACCGACTATGGCTACACCTTC.

The genes are TRBV20-1 and TRBJ1-1, with 7 bases that match TRBD1. Germline values: CDR1 DFQATT, CDR2 SNEGSKA (reference sequence). The V gene end was trimmed by 6 bases and the J gene end by 6 bases; junction bases not matched to a gene: 4. CDR3 length: 11 residues. The CDR3 nucleotides are TGCAGTGCCCGACAGGGCGCTGAAGCTTTCTTT. This sequence encodes CSARQGAEAFF.

The chain carries TRBV11-2 and TRBJ1-3; D gene ambiguous. The CDR3 is 15 residues long. V was trimmed by 2 bases and J by 0 bases, leaving 8 bases between them. Germline lookup yields CDR1 SGHAT and CDR2 FQNNGV. CDR3 sequence (DNA): TGTGCCAGCAGCTTACAACCACACTCTGGAAACACCATATATTTT. Amino acids: CASSLQPHSGNTIYF.

The genes are TRBV5-1 and TRBJ2-5, with a weak D call TRBD1 (6 bases). The DNA end is a closer match to TRBJ2-7, so the J assignment may be wrong. Germline values: CDR1 SGHRS, CDR2 YFSETQ. CDR3 size: 14 residues. The CDR3, as DNA: TGCGCCAGCAGCTTGAGCGGACAGTCCTACGAGCAGTACTTC. Translation gives CASSLSGQSYEQYF.

The V gene is TRBV7-2, the J gene TRBJ2-7, with 9 bases fitting TRBD1. J gave up 1 base and V 2 bases, and 3 bases lay outside the gene matches. Per germline, CDR1 SGHTA and CDR2 FQGNSA. The CDR3 runs to 15 residues. Here the CDR3 reads CASSLTGTGSYEQYF. CDR3 coding DNA: TGTGCCAGCAGCTTAACAGGGACAGGGTCCTACGAGCAGTACTTC.

The gene calls are TRBV18 and TRBJ1-5; 9 nucleotides line up with TRBD1. The CDR3 runs to 17 residues. From germline, CDR1 is KGHSH and CDR2 LQKENI. Germline trimming cut 5 bases from V and 2 bases from J; bases unmatched to any gene: 10. The CDR3 DNA is TGTGCCAGCTCATCTGCTGGGGACAGGGTCGGCAATCAGCCCCAGCATTTT. This codes for CASSSAGDRVGNQPQHF.

J is TRBJ1-1 and V is TRBV7-9; D is unclear. CDR3 length: 14 amino acids. Deletions cut 1 base from V and 5 bases from J, with 11 bases between. The germline CDR1 and CDR2 sequences are SEHNR and FQNEAQ (reference sequence). The CDR3 reads CASSLGGSRTEAFF. The CDR3 DNA is TGTGCCAGCAGCTTAGGAGGGTCGAGGACTGAAGCTTTCTTT.

The rearrangement links TRBV28 to TRBJ2-7; possible D gene TRBD2, 7 bases. CDR1 is MDHEN, CDR2 SYDVKM, per germline. V was cut by 6 bases and J by 5 bases, with 23 bases left in between. This CDR3 has 16 amino acids. The CDR3 is CASRVGGAPRVDEQYF. CDR3 nucleotide sequence: TGTGCCAGCAGGGTAGGGGGGGCGCCTCGGGTCGACGAGCAGTACTTC.

This rearrangement joins TRBV4-1 to TRBJ2-5, with a tentative D call TRBD2 (6 bases). This CDR3 has 16 residues. Trimming took off 2 bases at V and 2 bases at J, with 15 bases between the two ends. Germline loops: CDR1 MGHRA, CDR2 YSYEKL. This chain's CDR3 is CASSQPGVGTQETQYF. The DNA of the CDR3 is TGCGCCAGCAGCCAACCTGGAGTAGGGACTCAAGAGACCCAGTACTTC.

The CDR3: CASTARGYEQYF. The CDR3 nucleotides are TGTGCCAGCACGGCCAGGGGGTACGAGCAGTACTTC. The genes are TRBV2 and TRBJ2-7, with TRBD1 matching 7 bases. Germline lookup yields CDR1 SNHLY and CDR2 FYNNEI. There are 12 residues in the CDR3. V lost 7 bases to trimming and J lost 4 bases; unmatched junction nucleotides: 4.

The V and J genes are TRBV12-5 and TRBJ1-1; 7 bases align to TRBD1. Germline V CDR1 and CDR2: LGHNT, FRNRAP. Losses at the gene ends were 1 base for V and 8 bases for J; bases not matched to a gene: 1. The CDR3 sequence is 12 residues long. The CDR3 here is CASGLGDREAFF. In DNA form, the CDR3 reads TGTGCTAGTGGTTTGGGGGACAGAGAAGCTTTCTTT.

This sequence joins TRBV7-2 and TRBJ2-7; D unresolved. The CDR3 totals 13 residues. Germline CDR1 is SGHTA and CDR2 is FQGNSA. Trimming stripped 3 bases from V and 2 bases from J, with 8 bases between. The CDR3 sequence: CASSFSGPYEQYF. DNA for the CDR3: TGTGCCAGCAGCTTTTCAGGTCCCTACGAGCAGTACTTC.

The V call is TRBV28, the J call TRBJ2-7; the match to TRBD1 covers 9 bases. Unmatched junction bases numbered 4, after V lost 4 bases and J lost 0 bases. CDR1 MDHEN and CDR2 SYDVKM come from the germline V gene. This CDR3 is built from 15 residues. CDR3: CASSYRGLSSYEQYF. In DNA form, the CDR3 reads TGTGCCAGCAGTTACAGGGGGCTTAGCTCCTACGAGCAGTACTTC. Drawing the rest from reference TRBV28 and TRBJ2-7, the complete variable domain is DVKVTQSSRYLVKRTGEKVFLECVQDMDHENMFWYRQDPGLGLRLIYFSYDVKMKEKGDIPEGYSVSREKKERFSLILESASTNQTSMYLCASSYRGLSSYEQYFGPGTRLTVT.

This clone was detected a few times. The chain is built from TRBV12-5 and TRBJ2-5, with D hard to call. Germline V gives CDR1 LGHNT, CDR2 FRNRAP. This CDR3 spans 15 amino acids. The V end was cut by 1 base, the J end by 1 base, with 10 bases between. CDR3 in amino acids: CASGLGQIVQETQYF. The CDR3 DNA sequence: TGTGCTAGTGGTTTGGGACAAATCGTCCAAGAGACCCAGTACTTC.

This chain uses TRBV7-8 with TRBJ2-1; TRBD1 is a possible D gene (6 bases). CDR1 SGHVS and CDR2 FQNEAQ come from the germline V gene. The length of the CDR3 is 15 residues. Trimming pared 5 bases from V and 6 bases from J, leaving 17 bases between. CDR3 sequence (DNA): TGTGCCAGCAGCCTATACCAGGGGAGACTCAATGAGCAGTTCTTC. As protein: CASSLYQGRLNEQFF.

The gene calls are TRBV12-5 and TRBJ1-1, with TRBD1 identical over 9 bases. J gave up 11 bases and V 0 bases, and 10 bases lay outside the gene matches. Germline V lookup: CDR1 LGHNT, CDR2 FRNRAP. The CDR3 spans 15 residues. The CDR3 DNA reads TGTGCTAGTGGTTTGGTAGCTGGGACAGGGTTTGGGGCTTTCTTT. It is translated as CASGLVAGTGFGAFF.

This clone was detected only a few times. The chain carries TRBV18 and TRBJ2-7, with D perhaps TRBD2 (6 bases). This CDR3 has 14 residues. Germline-derived CDR1 and CDR2 are KGHSH and LQKENI. Trimming stripped 6 bases from V and 2 bases from J, with 14 bases between. This CDR3 is CASSSGGIPYEQYF. The CDR3 DNA reads as TGTGCCAGCTCCTCCGGCGGGATTCCCTACGAGCAGTACTTC.

This chain connects TRBV7-3 to TRBJ1-2; no definite D call. CDR1 and CDR2 (germline): SGHTA, FQGTGA. V gave up 2 bases and J gave up 0 bases, with 7 bases separating them. The CDR3 has 14 residues. The CDR3 bases are TGTGCCAGCAGCTTATACCCAGCTAACTATGGCTACACCTTC. Translation gives CASSLYPANYGYTF.

This clone was recorded at least ten times. This chain joins TRBV4-2 and TRBJ2-2; a possible D gene is TRBD2 (7 bases). The CDR3 consists of 16 residues. Germline values: CDR1 LGHNA, CDR2 YNFKEQ. Trimming removed 4 bases from V and 4 bases from J, with 16 bases in between. CDR3 in DNA: TGTGCCAGCAGCCCGTACCTGGGGGGGGCCACCGGGGAGCTGTTTTTT. Translating gives CASSPYLGGATGELFF.

V is TRBV5-5 and J is TRBJ2-5, with D tentatively TRBD2 (7 bases). There are 15 residues in the CDR3. Germline assignment: CDR1 SGHKS and CDR2 YYEKEE (reference sequence). V was trimmed by 2 bases and J by 2 bases, leaving 13 bases between them. CDR3 nucleotide sequence: TGTGCCAGCAGCTTCCCGGGGGGCCTACAAGAGACCCAGTACTTC. Translation gives CASSFPGGLQETQYF.